This TCR beta chain was identified during a study of Graves' ophthalmopathy and Graves' hyperthyroidism. Moderate-to-severe activity, CAS ≥3, NOSPECS ≥4 and a duration under 3 months were seen in donors with ophthalmopathy. None of the included patients had other autoimmune diseases, uncontrolled infections, pregnancy or lactation, as these led to exclusion. The evidence that diagnosis relied on was clinical symptoms, serum thyroxine, TRAb, thyroid ultrasound and orbital computed tomography. PBMCs were isolated by Ficoll-Paque density gradient centrifugation, using over 9.5 ml of fresh peripheral blood as the starting material. Amplifying from RNA transcripts, the study obtained TCR beta CDR3 regions. HTBI-primed RT-PCR formed the first round, and a multiplex PCR formed the second. MiXCR, applied by TCRdb to the multiplex PCR reads, yields one record per CDR3 protein. There are 150,000 to 200,000 distinct CDR3 sequences in the sample; 39% occur only once, and 8% to 10% lies in the top ten.

Sequencing was done on a sample of peripheral blood. This sequence was found in a man aged 25 to 45 with Graves' ophthalmopathy.

As DNA, the CDR3 is TGCAGTGCTAGGGTTCACCGGCAGCCCCAGCATTTT. Translating it yields CSARVHRQPQHF. The chain uses TRBV20-1 and TRBJ1-5; D remains unclear. The CDR3 runs to 12 residues. V gave up 3 bases and J gave up 7 bases, with 10 bases separating them. Per the germline V gene, CDR1 is DFQATT and CDR2 is SNEGSKA (reference sequence).